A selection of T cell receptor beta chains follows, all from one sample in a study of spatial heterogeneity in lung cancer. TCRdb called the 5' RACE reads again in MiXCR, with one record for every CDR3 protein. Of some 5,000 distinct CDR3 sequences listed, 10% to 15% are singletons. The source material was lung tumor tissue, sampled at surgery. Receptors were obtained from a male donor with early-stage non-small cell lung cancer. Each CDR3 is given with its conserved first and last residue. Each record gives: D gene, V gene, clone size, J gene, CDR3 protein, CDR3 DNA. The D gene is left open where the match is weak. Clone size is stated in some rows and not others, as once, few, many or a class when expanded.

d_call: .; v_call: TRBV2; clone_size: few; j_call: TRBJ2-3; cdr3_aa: CASFSLGGTDTQYF; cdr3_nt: TGTGCCAGCTTTAGCTTAGGGGGCACAGATACGCAGTATTTT
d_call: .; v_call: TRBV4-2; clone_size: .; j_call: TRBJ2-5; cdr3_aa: CASSQQVSETQYF; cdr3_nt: TGTGCCAGCAGCCAACAGGTTTCAGAGACCCAGTACTTC
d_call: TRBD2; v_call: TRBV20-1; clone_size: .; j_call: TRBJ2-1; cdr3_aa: CSAPLAVGPIGQFF; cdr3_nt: TGCAGTGCCCCTCTAGCGGTTGGGCCGATCGGGCAGTTCTTC
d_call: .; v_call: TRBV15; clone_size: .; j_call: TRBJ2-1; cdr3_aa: CATSEGLVEADNEQFF; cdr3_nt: TGTGCCACCAGCGAGGGGCTAGTGGAGGCGGACAATGAGCAGTTCTTC
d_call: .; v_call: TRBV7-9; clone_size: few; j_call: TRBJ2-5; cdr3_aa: CASSSIGQPQETQYF; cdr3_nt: TGTGCCAGCAGCTCAATTGGACAGCCCCAAGAGACCCAGTACTTC
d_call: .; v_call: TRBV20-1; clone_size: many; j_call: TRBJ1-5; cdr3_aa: CSARVGEMKEHF; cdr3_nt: TGCAGTGCTAGAGTGGGGGAAATGAAGGAGCATTTT
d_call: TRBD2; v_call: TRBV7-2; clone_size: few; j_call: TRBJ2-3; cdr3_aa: CASRPLAGEDRTDTQYF; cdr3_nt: TGTGCCAGCAGACCACTAGCGGGAGAAGATCGGACAGATACGCAGTATTTT
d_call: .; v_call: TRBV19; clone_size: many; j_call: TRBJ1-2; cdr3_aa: CASRRDWDYGYTF; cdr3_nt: TGTGCCAGTAGAAGGGACTGGGATTATGGCTACACCTTC
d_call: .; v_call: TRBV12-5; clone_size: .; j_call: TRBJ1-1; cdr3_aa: CASTRPNTEAFF; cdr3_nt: TGTGCTAGTACCCGACCGAACACTGAAGCTTTCTTT
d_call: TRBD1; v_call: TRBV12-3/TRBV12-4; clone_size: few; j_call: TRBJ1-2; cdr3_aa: CASSLTGQGWPYGYTF; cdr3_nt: TGTGCCAGCAGTTTAACCGGACAGGGTTGGCCTTATGGCTACACCTTC
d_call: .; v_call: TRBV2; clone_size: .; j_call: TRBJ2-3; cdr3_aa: CASSVQLDSSTDTQYF; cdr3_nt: TGTGCCAGCAGTGTTCAGCTAGATTCTAGCACAGATACGCAGTATTTT
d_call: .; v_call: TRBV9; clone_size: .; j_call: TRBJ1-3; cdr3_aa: CASSLDVDNRNTIYF; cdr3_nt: TGTGCCAGCAGCCTGGATGTAGACAACCGAAACACCATATATTTT
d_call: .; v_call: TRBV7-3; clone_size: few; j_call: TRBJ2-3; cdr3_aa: CASSLTSSSDTQYF; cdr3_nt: TGTGCCAGCAGCTTAACCAGCTCCTCAGATACGCAGTATTTT
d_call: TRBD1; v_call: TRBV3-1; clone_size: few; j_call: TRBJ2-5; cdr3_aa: CASRGTGGVQETQYF; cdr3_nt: TGTGCCAGCAGAGGGACAGGGGGAGTACAAGAGACCCAGTACTTC
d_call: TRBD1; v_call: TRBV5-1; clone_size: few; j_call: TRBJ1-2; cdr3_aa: CASSGTALYGYTF; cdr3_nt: TGCGCCAGCAGCGGGACAGCCCTCTATGGCTACACCTTC
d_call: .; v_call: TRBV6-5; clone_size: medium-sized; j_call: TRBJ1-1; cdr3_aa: CASSVFSGAEAFF; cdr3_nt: TGTGCCAGCAGTGTCTTTTCTGGAGCTGAAGCTTTCTTT
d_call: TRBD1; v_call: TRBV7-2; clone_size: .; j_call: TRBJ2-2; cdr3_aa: CASSRDRLNTGELFF; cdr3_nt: TGTGCCAGCAGCCGGGACAGGCTAAACACCGGGGAGCTGTTTTTT
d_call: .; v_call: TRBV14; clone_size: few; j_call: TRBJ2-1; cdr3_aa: CASSQTRRASYNEQFF; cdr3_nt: TGTGCCAGCAGCCAAACAAGGCGGGCATCCTACAATGAGCAGTTCTTC
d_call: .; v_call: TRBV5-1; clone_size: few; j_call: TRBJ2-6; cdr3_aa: CASSLATGAGANVLTF; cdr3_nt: TGCGCCAGCAGCTTGGCGACGGGAGCGGGGGCCAACGTCCTGACTTTC
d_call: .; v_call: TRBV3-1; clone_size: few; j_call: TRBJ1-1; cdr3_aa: CASSQEGRASVF; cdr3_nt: TGTGCCAGCAGCCAAGAGGGACGCGCCTCTGTCTTT
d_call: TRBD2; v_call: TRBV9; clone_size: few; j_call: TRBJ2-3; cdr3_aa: CASSVVGRAGTDTQYF; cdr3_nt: TGTGCCAGCAGCGTAGTCGGGAGGGCCGGCACAGATACGCAGTATTTT
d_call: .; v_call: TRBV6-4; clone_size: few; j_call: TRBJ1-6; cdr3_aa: CASSERRYSPLHF; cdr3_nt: TGTGCCAGCAGTGAAAGGAGATATTCACCCCTCCACTTT
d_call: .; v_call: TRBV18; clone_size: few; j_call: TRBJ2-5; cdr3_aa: CASSPPGETQYF; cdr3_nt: TGTGCCAGCTCACCACCGGGCGAGACCCAGTACTTC
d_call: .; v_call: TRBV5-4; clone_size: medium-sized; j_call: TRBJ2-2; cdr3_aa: CASSSGTLRNTGELFF; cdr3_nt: TGTGCCAGCAGCTCCGGGACCCTGAGGAACACCGGGGAGCTGTTTTTT
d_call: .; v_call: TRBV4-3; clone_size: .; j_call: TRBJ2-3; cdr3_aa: CASSQDTAGPSADTQYF; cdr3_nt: TGCGCCAGCAGCCAAGACACGGCGGGGCCCAGCGCAGATACGCAGTATTTT
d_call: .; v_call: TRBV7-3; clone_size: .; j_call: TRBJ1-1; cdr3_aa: CASFWGEMNTEAFF; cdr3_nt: TGTGCCAGCTTCTGGGGGGAAATGAACACTGAAGCTTTCTTT
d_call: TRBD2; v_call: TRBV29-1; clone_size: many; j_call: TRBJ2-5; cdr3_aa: CSSGGETQYF; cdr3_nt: TGCAGCTCCGGGGGGGAAACGCAGTACTTC
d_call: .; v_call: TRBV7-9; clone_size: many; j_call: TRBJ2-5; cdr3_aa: CASSSGNRRETQYF; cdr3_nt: TGTGCCAGCAGTTCCGGGAACCGAAGAGAGACCCAGTACTTC
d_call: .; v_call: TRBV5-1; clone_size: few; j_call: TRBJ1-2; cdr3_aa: CASSVEGGYGYTF; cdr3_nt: TGCGCCAGCAGCGTTGAGGGAGGGTATGGCTACACCTTC
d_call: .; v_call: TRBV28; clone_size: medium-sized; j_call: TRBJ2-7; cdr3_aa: CASSSVGVTYAGEQYF; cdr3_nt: TGTGCCAGCAGTTCCGTGGGGGTGACTTACGCGGGCGAGCAGTACTTC
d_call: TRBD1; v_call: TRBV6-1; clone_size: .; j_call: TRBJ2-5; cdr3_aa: CASSVDRVSETQYF; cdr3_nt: TGTGCCAGCAGTGTTGACAGGGTGAGCGAGACCCAGTACTTC
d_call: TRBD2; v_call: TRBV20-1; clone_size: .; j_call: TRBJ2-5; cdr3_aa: CSARTRETQYF; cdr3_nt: TGCAGTGCACGGACTAGAGAGACCCAGTACTTC
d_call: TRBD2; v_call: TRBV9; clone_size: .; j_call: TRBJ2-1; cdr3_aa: CASSVVGSSGTNEQFF; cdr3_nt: TGTGCCAGCAGCGTAGTTGGGTCTAGCGGAACCAATGAGCAGTTCTTC
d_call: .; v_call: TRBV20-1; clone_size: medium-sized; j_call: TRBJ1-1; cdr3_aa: CSVDGQLNTEAFF; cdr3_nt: TGCAGTGTAGACGGACAGCTGAACACTGAAGCTTTCTTT
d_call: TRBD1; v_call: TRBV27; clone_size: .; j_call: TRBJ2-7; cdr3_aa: CASSLSSGTGIRQYF; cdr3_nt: TGTGCCAGCAGTTTATCATCCGGGACAGGGATTCGGCAGTACTTC
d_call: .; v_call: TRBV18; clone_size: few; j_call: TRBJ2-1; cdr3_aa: CASEDYNEQFF; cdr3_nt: TGTGCCAGCGAGGACTACAATGAGCAGTTCTTC
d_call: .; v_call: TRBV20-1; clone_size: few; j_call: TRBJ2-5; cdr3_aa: CSARHPTEETQYF; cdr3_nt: TGCAGTGCTAGACATCCGACAGAAGAGACCCAGTACTTC
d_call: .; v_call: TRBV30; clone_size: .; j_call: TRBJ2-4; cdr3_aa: CAWSVPGPTKNIQYF; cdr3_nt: TGTGCCTGGAGTGTACCAGGGCCTACCAAAAACATTCAGTACTTC
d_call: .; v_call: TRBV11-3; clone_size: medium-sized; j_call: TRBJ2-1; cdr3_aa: CASSLDPDLRPYNEQFF; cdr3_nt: TGTGCCAGCAGCTTAGATCCCGACTTAAGGCCGTACAATGAGCAGTTCTTC
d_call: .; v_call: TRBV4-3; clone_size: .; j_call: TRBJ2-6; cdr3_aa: CASSYHSGANVLTF; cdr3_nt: TGCGCCAGCAGCTACCACTCTGGGGCCAACGTCCTGACTTTC
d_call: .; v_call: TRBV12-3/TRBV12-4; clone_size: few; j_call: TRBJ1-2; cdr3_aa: CASSRDPSAGGYTF; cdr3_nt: TGTGCCAGCAGTAGGGACCCCTCTGCGGGTGGCTACACCTTC
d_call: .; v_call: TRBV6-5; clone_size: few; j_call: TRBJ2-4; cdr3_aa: CASSYSPGPGEYF; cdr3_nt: TGTGCCAGCAGTTACTCGCCCGGGCCCGGGGAGTACTTC
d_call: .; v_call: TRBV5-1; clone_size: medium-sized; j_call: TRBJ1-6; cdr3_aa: CASSLAWQGNSPLHF; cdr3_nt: TGCGCCAGCAGCTTGGCCTGGCAGGGAAATTCACCCCTCCACTTT
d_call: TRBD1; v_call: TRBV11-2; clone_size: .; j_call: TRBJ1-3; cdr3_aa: CASSFQGASVYF; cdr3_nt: TGTGCCAGCAGCTTCCAGGGGGCTTCCGTATATTTT
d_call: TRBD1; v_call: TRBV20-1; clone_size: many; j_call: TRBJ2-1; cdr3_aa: CSAGIGTGYNEQFF; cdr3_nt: TGCAGTGCTGGTATCGGGACAGGCTACAATGAGCAGTTCTTC
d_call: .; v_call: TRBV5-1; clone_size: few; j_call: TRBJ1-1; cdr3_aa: CASSLAADSLNTEAFF; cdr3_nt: TGCGCCAGCAGCTTGGCCGCGGACAGCTTAAACACTGAAGCTTTCTTT
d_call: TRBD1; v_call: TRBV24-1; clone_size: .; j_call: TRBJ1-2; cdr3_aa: CATSAPTGEYNYGYTF; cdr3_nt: TGTGCCACCAGTGCACCGACAGGGGAGTATAACTATGGCTACACCTTC
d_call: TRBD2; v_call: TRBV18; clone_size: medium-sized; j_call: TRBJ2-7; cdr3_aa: CASSTSGGPDEQYF; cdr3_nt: TGTGCCAGCTCAACTTCGGGGGGGCCCGACGAGCAGTACTTC
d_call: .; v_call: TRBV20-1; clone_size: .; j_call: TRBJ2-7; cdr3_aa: CSATRVTYEQYF; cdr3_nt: TGCAGTGCTACCCGGGTTACCTACGAGCAGTACTTC
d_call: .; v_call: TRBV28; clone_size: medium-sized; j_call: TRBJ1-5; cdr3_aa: CASSSLDSNQPQHF; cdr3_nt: TGTGCCAGCAGTTCCCTGGACAGCAATCAGCCCCAGCATTTT
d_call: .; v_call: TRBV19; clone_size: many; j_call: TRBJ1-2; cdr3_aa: CASSISWTASGYTF; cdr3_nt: TGTGCCAGTAGTATAAGCTGGACAGCAAGTGGCTACACCTTC
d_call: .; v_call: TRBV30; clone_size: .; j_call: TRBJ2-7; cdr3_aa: CAWSGVNSDEQYF; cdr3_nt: TGTGCCTGGAGTGGGGTGAATAGTGACGAGCAGTACTTC
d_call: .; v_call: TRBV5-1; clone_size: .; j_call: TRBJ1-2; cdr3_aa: CASSREMGERNGYTF; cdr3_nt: TGCGCCAGCAGCAGAGAGATGGGCGAGCGGAATGGCTACACCTTC
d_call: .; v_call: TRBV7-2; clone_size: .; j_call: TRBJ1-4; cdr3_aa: CASSPQNEKLFF; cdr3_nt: TGTGCCAGCAGCCCCCAAAATGAAAAACTGTTTTTT
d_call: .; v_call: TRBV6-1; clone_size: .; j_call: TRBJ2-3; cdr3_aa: CASRLDGTDTQYF; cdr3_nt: TGTGCCAGCAGACTCGATGGCACAGATACGCAGTATTTT
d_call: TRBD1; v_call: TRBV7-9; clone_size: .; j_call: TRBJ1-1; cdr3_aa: CASSAQGAVGTEAFF; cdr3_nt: TGTGCCAGCAGCGCCCAGGGGGCGGTGGGCACTGAAGCTTTCTTT
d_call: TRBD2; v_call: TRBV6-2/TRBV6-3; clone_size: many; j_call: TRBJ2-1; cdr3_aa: CASSYIGLAGYEQFF; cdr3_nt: TGTGCCAGCAGTTACATAGGACTAGCGGGGTATGAGCAGTTCTTC
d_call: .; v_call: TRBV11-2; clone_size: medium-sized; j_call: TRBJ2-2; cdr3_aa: CASSSTPAGELFF; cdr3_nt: TGTGCCAGCAGCTCGACACCCGCCGGGGAGCTGTTTTTT
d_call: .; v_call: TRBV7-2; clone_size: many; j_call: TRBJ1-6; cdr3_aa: CASSWNPDSPLHF; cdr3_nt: TGTGCCAGCAGCTGGAACCCGGATTCACCCCTCCACTTT
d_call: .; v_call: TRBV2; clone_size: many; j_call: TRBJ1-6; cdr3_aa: CASSEGDGSPLHF; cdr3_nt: TGTGCCAGCAGTGAAGGGGACGGTTCACCCCTCCACTTT